Listed below are T cell receptor beta chains from one sample, sequenced in a study of identical twins. TCRdb re-derived calls from the 5' RACE reads in MiXCR, one entry per CDR3 protein. The table includes fewer than 650,000 distinct CDR3 sequences, roughly 6.6% detected once. Separately, the same data were catalogued under a study of yellow fever vaccine responses in identical twins.

The sequenced sample consisted of PBMCs. These receptors were obtained from a young woman in good health. The CDR3 runs from the conserved cysteine through the conserved F or W. The D gene is left open where the match is weak. Expanded clones are given a class, and other clones once, few, many or no size at all.

D,J,V,size,DNA,CDR3
-,TRBJ2-1,TRBV7-2,many,TGTGCCAGCTTAACAGGCCTGGCGAATGAGCAGTTCTTC,CASLTGLANEQFF
-,TRBJ2-1,TRBV5-1,many,TGCGCCAGCAGTGGGGGCTTCCCCGGCTCCTACAATGAGCAGTTCTTC,CASSGGFPGSYNEQFF
TRBD1,TRBJ2-1,TRBV27,-,TGTGCCAGCAGTTCCCCTTTTTTGGGGACAGGGTCTGCCGGTGAGCAGTTCTTC,CASSSPFLGTGSAGEQFF
TRBD1,TRBJ2-7,TRBV15,-,TGTGCCACCAGCAGAGATTGGGTGACAGGGCCGGCCGAGCAGTACTTC,CATSRDWVTGPAEQYF
TRBD1,TRBJ1-1,TRBV20-1,few,TGCAGTGCTAGACTCACAGGGGAGGGGAACACTGAAGCTTTCTTT,CSARLTGEGNTEAFF
TRBD1,TRBJ1-2,TRBV28,many,TGTGCCAGCAGTCCTCGCGGCGGACAGGGGTTTGGCTATGGCTACACCTTC,CASSPRGGQGFGYGYTF
-,TRBJ2-3,TRBV5-1,few,TGCGCCAGCAGCCCCCTAGCGAGACACACAGATACGCAGTATTTT,CASSPLARHTDTQYF
-,TRBJ2-4,TRBV5-6,many,TGTGCCAGCAGCTCCCAAACAAACATTCAGTACTTC,CASSSQTNIQYF
TRBD2,TRBJ2-7,TRBV27,many,TGTGCCAGCAGTTGGCTAGCGGGAGGTCAGTACGAGCAGTACTTC,CASSWLAGGQYEQYF
-,TRBJ1-1,TRBV4-2,-,TGTGCCAGCAGAGGTTCCCGGGGACAAAAAAACACTGAAGCTTTCTTT,CASRGSRGQKNTEAFF
-,TRBJ1-4,TRBV28,-,TGTGCCAGCACACTGACAGATAATGAAAAACTGTTTTTT,CASTLTDNEKLFF
TRBD2,TRBJ2-7,TRBV28,-,TGTGCCAGCAGTCTCCCGGGACTAGCGGGAGGAGCCCGGCAGTACTTC,CASSLPGLAGGARQYF
TRBD2,TRBJ2-1,TRBV12-3/TRBV12-4,many,TGTGCCAGCAGTCCTGGACTAGCGGGAAGCAATGAGCAGTTCTTC,CASSPGLAGSNEQFF
-,TRBJ2-3,TRBV4-1,-,TGCGCCAGCAGCCAAGATCGTTGGACTATTTTT,CASSQDRWTIF
-,TRBJ2-2,TRBV13,many,TGTGCCAGCAGCCCCCGGCAGCTTACGAACACCGGGGAGCTGTTTTTT,CASSPRQLTNTGELFF
TRBD1,TRBJ1-2,TRBV3-1,few,TGTGCCAGCAGCCCCCAGGACAGGACTGGCTACACCTTC,CASSPQDRTGYTF
-,TRBJ2-5,TRBV29-1,many,TGCAGCGTTGGCGACCCAGAGAGTCAAGAGACCCAGTACTTC,CSVGDPESQETQYF
-,TRBJ2-1,TRBV20-1,many,TGCAGTGTTGGGGGACGGAACGAGCAGTTCTTC,CSVGGRNEQFF
TRBD2,TRBJ2-2,TRBV14,many,TGTGCCAGCAGCCAAGTATCTAGCGGGGCCGGGGAGCTGTTTTTT,CASSQVSSGAGELFF
TRBD2,TRBJ2-1,TRBV27,-,TGTGCCAGCAGTCCATACCCCGGGACTAGCGGAAGCGGGAATGAGCAGTTCTTC,CASSPYPGTSGSGNEQFF
-,TRBJ2-1,TRBV19,many,TGTGCCAGTAGTATTGGGGGTGAGGGGAATGAGCAGTTCTTC,CASSIGGEGNEQFF
-,TRBJ2-7,TRBV10-3,many,TGTGCCATCAGATATAACGCCCCGTTGGGAGAGCAGTACTTC,CAIRYNAPLGEQYF
TRBD2,TRBJ2-1,TRBV12-3/TRBV12-4,-,TGTGCCAGCAGGAAAATGGGACTAGCGGACTCCTACAATGAGCAGTTCTTC,CASRKMGLADSYNEQFF
-,TRBJ2-1,TRBV7-8,many,TGTGCCAGCAGCGGTATAGCCAAGAGCTCCTACAATGAGCAGTTCTTC,CASSGIAKSSYNEQFF
-,TRBJ2-7,TRBV12-3/TRBV12-4,many,TGTGCCAGCAGTTTTAGCAACGAGCAGTACTTC,CASSFSNEQYF
-,TRBJ1-2,TRBV5-5,few,TGTGCCAGCAGCTTGGACGATAACTATGGCTACACCTTC,CASSLDDNYGYTF
-,TRBJ2-5,TRBV7-9,-,TGTGCCAGCAGCGGGGCCGCAGCAAGGGAGACCCAGTACTTC,CASSGAAARETQYF
TRBD1,TRBJ2-7,TRBV29-1,-,TGCAGCGGGAAGGACAGGGCTGCCGGGGGTGCCTACGAGCAGTACTTC,CSGKDRAAGGAYEQYF
TRBD1,TRBJ2-5,TRBV18,-,TGTGCCAGCTCACCACGGTCCACAGGGGGCTCGGAGACCCAGTACTTC,CASSPRSTGGSETQYF
-,TRBJ2-3,TRBV5-4,few,TGTGCCAGCAGCTTGTCCTGGCGAGCGACTAGCACAGATACGCAGTATTTT,CASSLSWRATSTDTQYF
-,TRBJ2-1,TRBV12-3/TRBV12-4,many,TGTGCCAGCAGTTTCGGGGCAGAGCAGTTCTTC,CASSFGAEQFF